The entry that follows covers one T cell receptor (beta chain) sequence. Its binding antigen is unknown. No base quality information exists; no much larger clone differs at one position. These data are taken from a study of T cell responses to AZD1222 COVID-19 vaccine (dated by TCRdb to 2020 to 2023). For the wider study: TCR sequencing was performed for roughly 240 trial participants, of whom roughly 200 were given two doses of AZD1222 and some 26 were given two doses of MenACWY control vaccine. Trial participants were enrolled by age into subgroups of 18-55, 56-69 and 70-plus years, and around 150, 28 and 57 TCR-sequenced participants, respectively, were included in these subgroups. Beyond this particular receptor, the publication reports: CD4 TCRs associated with the vaccine covered the entire spike protein, and the dominant responses were in regions 160-218 and 743-854. Participants were mostly white British and included more females than males, and it was suggested by the authors that clonal diversity may have been underestimated. Reportedly, close to half of the unique spike-specific TCRs recognized epitopes lying outside the regions that are mutated in the B.1.351 and B.1.1.7 variants. Conclusions about previously exposed vaccinees were limited because only a handful of AZD1222 recipients were SARS-CoV-2 seropositive at baseline. In the small 56-69-year group, the increase in depth fell short of significance, most likely because of low power. After two AZD1222 doses, spike-specific TCR breadth and depth were significantly higher than at day 0 and than in MenACWY recipients. Because no samples from the day 14 peak response were available, repertoires could be characterized only after the peak T cell response.

This sample's time point label indicates: about 28 days (+/-7) after the second vaccine dose. The treatment or condition label, as the study defines it: meningococcal conjugate vaccine given as trial control. Vaccinee samples came from UK trials COV001 and COV002, including a single-blind randomized controlled phase 2/3 trial of AZD1222 (ChAdOx1 nCoV-19) in healthy adults. For TCRbeta chain sequencing, PBMC samples were collected from trial participants at day 0 and at day 28 after the second dose. Sequences MNHNS (CDR1) and SASEGT (CDR2) are obtained from the germline V gene. There are 15 amino acids in the CDR3, from cysteine to valine inclusive. Here the CDR3 DNA is all that survives: 45 bases in frame from base 1. V is shortened by 1 base, J by 3 bases, and the region joining them spans 13 bases. The CDR3 regions of human TCRbeta chains were analyzed by immunosequencing. Processing in the source paper ran as follows. TCRs in the repertoires were matched against a reference library of SARS-CoV-2-specific TCRs that had been generated with the MIRA antigen-specificity platform. Breadth was defined as the fraction of unique TCRs that were SARS-CoV-2-associated. Depth was defined as the fraction of total T cells that were SARS-CoV-2-associated. Each spike-specific TCR was assigned to its reactive spike region and to a CD4 or CD8 class using the MIRA data. Log10-transformed breadth and depth values were compared by one-way ANOVA with Sidak's multiple comparisons tests. The immuneACCESS repertoire file appears here via TCRdb, limited to in-frame rearrangements. These files lack a portion of the clones; in checked studies, under half of the deficit traces to unresolved V genes, and the cause of the others is not known. The DNA gave D and trimming, while V, J and clone size come from that table. Recorded for this sample are about 150,000 clones; roughly 85% of them occurred a single time. The leading ten clones occupy about 7.9% of the sample.

This receptor was obtained from an adult who received the MenACWY meningococcal vaccine as a control. The material was peripheral blood, obtained 28 days after the second dose of the MenACWY control vaccine. The rearrangement combines TRBV6-1 with TRBJ2-7; matching of 6 bases hints at TRBD1 as the D gene. The nucleotide sequence is TGTGCCAGCAGTGAAGGAACAGGGTGGAACTACGAGCAGTACGTC. It specifies CASSEGTGWNYEQYV.